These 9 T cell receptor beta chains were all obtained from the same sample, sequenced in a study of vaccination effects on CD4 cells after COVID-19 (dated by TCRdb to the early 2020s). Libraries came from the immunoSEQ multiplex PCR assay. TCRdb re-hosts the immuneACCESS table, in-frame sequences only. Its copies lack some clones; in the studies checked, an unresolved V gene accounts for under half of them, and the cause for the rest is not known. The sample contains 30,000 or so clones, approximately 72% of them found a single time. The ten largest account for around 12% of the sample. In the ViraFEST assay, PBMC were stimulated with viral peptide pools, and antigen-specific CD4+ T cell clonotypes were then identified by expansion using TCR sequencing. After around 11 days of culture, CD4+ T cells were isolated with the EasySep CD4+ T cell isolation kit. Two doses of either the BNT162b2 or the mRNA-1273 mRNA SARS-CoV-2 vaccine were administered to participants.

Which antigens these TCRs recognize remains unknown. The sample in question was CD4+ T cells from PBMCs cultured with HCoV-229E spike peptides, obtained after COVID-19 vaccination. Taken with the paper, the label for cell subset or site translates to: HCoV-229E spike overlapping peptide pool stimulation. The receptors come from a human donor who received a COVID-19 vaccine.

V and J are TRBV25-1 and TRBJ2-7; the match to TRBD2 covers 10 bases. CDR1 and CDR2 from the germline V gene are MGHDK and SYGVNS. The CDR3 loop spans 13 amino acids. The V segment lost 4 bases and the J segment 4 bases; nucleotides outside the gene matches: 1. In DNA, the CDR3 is TGTGCCAGCAGTGTAGCGGGAGGTTACGAGCAGTACTTC. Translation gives CASSVAGGYEQYF.

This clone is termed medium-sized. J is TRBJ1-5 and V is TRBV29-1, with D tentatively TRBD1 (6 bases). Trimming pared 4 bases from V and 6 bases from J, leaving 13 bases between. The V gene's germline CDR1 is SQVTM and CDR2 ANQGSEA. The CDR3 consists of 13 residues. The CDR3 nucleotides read TGCAGCGTTGTCGACAGGTTGGGTCAGCCCCAGCATTTT. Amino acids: CSVVDRLGQPQHF.

CDR3 region: CASSPGGAFEKLFF. CDR3 DNA: TGTGCCAGTAGTCCCGGGGGCGCATTTGAAAAACTGTTTTTT. This chain links TRBV19 with TRBJ1-4; the D gene is possibly TRBD1 (6 bases). Trimming cost V 5 bases and J 7 bases, with 14 bases left between them. The CDR3 spans 14 residues. CDR1 is LNHDA and CDR2 is SQIVND in the germline V gene (reference sequence).

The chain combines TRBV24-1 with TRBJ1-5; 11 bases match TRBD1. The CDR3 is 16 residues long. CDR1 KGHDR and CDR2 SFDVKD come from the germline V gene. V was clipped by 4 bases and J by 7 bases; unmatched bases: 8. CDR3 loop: CATSERAGTGGQPQHF. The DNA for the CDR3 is TGTGCCACCAGTGAACGAGCCGGGACAGGGGGACAGCCCCAGCATTTT.

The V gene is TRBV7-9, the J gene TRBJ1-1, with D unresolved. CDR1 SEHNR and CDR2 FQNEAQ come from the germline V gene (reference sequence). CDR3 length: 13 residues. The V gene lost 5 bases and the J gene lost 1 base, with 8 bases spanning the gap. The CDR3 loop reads CASSPRQNTEAFF. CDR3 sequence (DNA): TGTGCCAGCAGCCCCCGACAGAACACTGAAGCTTTCTTT.

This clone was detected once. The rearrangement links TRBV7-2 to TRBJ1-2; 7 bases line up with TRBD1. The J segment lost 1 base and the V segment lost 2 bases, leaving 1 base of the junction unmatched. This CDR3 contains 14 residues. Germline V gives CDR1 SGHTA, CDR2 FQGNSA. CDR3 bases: TGTGCCAGCAGCTTAACAGGGGATAACTATGGCTACACCTTC. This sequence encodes CASSLTGDNYGYTF.

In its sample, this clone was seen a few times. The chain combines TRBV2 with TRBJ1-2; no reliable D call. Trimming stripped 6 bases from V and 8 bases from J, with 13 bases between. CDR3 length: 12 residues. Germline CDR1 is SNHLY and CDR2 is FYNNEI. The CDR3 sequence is CASRDRRRGYTF. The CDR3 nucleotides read TGTGCCAGCAGGGACCGCAGGAGAGGCTACACCTTC.

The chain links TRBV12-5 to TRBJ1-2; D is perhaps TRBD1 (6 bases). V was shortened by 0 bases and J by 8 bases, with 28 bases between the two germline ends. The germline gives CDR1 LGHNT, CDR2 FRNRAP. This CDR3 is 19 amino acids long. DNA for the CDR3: TGTGCTAGTGGTTTGGTAGCCCGACAAACAGGGATCCCTCTGCGCGGCTACACCTTC. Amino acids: CASGLVARQTGIPLRGYTF.

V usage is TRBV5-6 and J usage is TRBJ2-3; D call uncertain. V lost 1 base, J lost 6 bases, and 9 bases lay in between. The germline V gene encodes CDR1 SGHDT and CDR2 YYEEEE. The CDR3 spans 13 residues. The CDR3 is CASSLKGVDTQYF. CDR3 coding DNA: TGTGCCAGCAGCTTGAAGGGTGTGGATACGCAGTATTTT.